The rows below give T cell receptor beta chains drawn from one sample of a study of blood T cell repertoires in COVID-19. Profiling relied on immunoSEQ multiplex PCR, and the TCRdb table lists in-frame clones only, not all of them. The sample includes 250,000 or so clones, 88% of them seen just once. The sample taken for sequencing was peripheral blood. These receptors all stem from a man older than 75 with acute or convalescent COVID-19. Each CDR3 is given with its conserved first and last residue. A D gene is named only where the DNA matches it firmly. Rows give clone size only sometimes, using once, few, many, or a class for an expanded clone.

NA	TRBJ2-7	TRBD1	TRBV5-1	TGCGCCAGCAGCTCCGGACAGGGTCAATTCTACGAGCAGTACTTC	CASSSGQGQFYEQYF
NA	TRBJ1-1	TRBD1	TRBV6-2/TRBV6-3	TGTGCCAGCAGTTCAGGGGGCGCGGGGAACACTGAAGCTTTCTTT	CASSSGGAGNTEAFF
once	TRBJ2-1	NA	TRBV6-5	TGTGCCAGCAGACGGGACAAAGACTACAATGAGCAGTTCTTC	CASRRDKDYNEQFF
NA	TRBJ2-2	TRBD2	TRBV4-3	TGCGCCAGCAGCCGTAGGACTAGCGGGACTATAGGGGAGCTGTTTTTT	CASSRRTSGTIGELFF
NA	TRBJ1-1	NA	TRBV14	TGTGCCAGCAGCCGAATTCGACAGGTGAACACTGAAGCTTTCTTT	CASSRIRQVNTEAFF
NA	TRBJ2-7	NA	TRBV18	TGTGCCAGCTCAAGCCAGAGGGACGAGCAGTACTTC	CASSSQRDEQYF
NA	TRBJ2-3	NA	TRBV10-3	TGTGCCATCAGGCCGGGACAGGGTGGAGGGGCGGGAGGTCCAGATACGCAGTATTTT	CAIRPGQGGGAGGPDTQYF
NA	TRBJ1-6	TRBD1	TRBV4-3	TGCGCCAGCAGGCAGACCGGGGACAGGGGGAATTCACCCCTCCACTTT	CASRQTGDRGNSPLHF
NA	TRBJ2-5	TRBD2	TRBV11-2	TGTGCCAGCAGCTTAATTAGCGGGCAAGAGACCCAGTACTTC	CASSLISGQETQYF
NA	TRBJ1-4	NA	TRBV12-3/TRBV12-4	TGTGCCAGCAGTTTCTCCCAGGGAGAAAAACTGTTTTTT	CASSFSQGEKLFF
NA	TRBJ2-2	NA	TRBV9	TGTGCCAGCAGACCATCAGAAAACACCGGGGAGCTGTTTTTT	CASRPSENTGELFF
NA	TRBJ2-7	TRBD2	TRBV6-1	TGTGCCAGCAGTGGGGGGGGAACAGGCCAGCTAGCGATCTCCTACGAGCAGTACTTC	CASSGGGTGQLAISYEQYF
once	TRBJ2-1	TRBD2	TRBV28	TGTGCCAGCAGTTCTGGCGGGGGCTCCTACAATGAGCAGTTCTTC	CASSSGGGSYNEQFF
once	TRBJ2-5	TRBD2	TRBV7-9	TGTGCCAGCAGCTTTACTAGCGCGGAGACCCAGTACTTC	CASSFTSAETQYF
NA	TRBJ2-7	TRBD1	TRBV7-2	TGTGCCAGCAGCTTAGCTAGGACAGGGATCACCTACGAGCAGTACTTC	CASSLARTGITYEQYF
few	TRBJ1-1	NA	TRBV19	TGTGCCAGTAGTATAGGCGCAGGGTTTGAAGCTTTCTTT	CASSIGAGFEAFF
NA	TRBJ1-2	NA	TRBV7-8	TGTGCCAGCAGCTGGTCCCGCGGAACTAACTATGGCTACACCTTC	CASSWSRGTNYGYTF
NA	TRBJ1-6	TRBD1	TRBV4-3	TGCGCCAGCAGCCCCCGGACAGGGGATAATTCACCCCTCCACTTT	CASSPRTGDNSPLHF
NA	TRBJ2-7	NA	TRBV5-1	TGCGCCAGCAGCTTGGCAGGAGGGACTTACGAGCAGTACTTC	CASSLAGGTYEQYF
NA	TRBJ1-6	TRBD1	TRBV27	TGTGCCAGCAGGGGGACAGCGGTTAATTCACCCCTCCACTTT	CASRGTAVNSPLHF
NA	TRBJ2-7	TRBD1	TRBV6-5	TGTGCCAGCACCCGAGAGAACAGGGGAGCCTACGAGCAGTACTTC	CASTRENRGAYEQYF
NA	TRBJ1-1	NA	TRBV19	TGTGCCAGTAAAAATCAGTGGGCGGGGAACACTGAAGCTTTCTTT	CASKNQWAGNTEAFF
NA	TRBJ1-2	TRBD1	TRBV9	TGTGCCAGCAGCGTAGGACAGGGGTATGGCTACACCTTC	CASSVGQGYGYTF
NA	TRBJ1-2	TRBD1	TRBV18	TGTGCCAGCTCACCCTGGACAGGGGTGGACTATGGCTACACCTTC	CASSPWTGVDYGYTF
few	TRBJ2-7	NA	TRBV7-9	TGTGCCAGCAGCTCCCGACAGCCCAACCGCGGGGACGAGCAGTACTTC	CASSSRQPNRGDEQYF
NA	TRBJ2-4	TRBD2	TRBV7-2	TGTGCCAGCAGCTTACGGCGGGAGACCCTAGCCAAAAACATTCAGTACTTC	CASSLRRETLAKNIQYF
once	TRBJ2-1	NA	TRBV15	TGTGCCACCAGCAGAGGGGGGCGGCCGGGGAATGAGCAGTTCTTC	CATSRGGRPGNEQFF
NA	TRBJ2-1	TRBD1	TRBV6-5	TGTGCCAGCAGTTGGAACAGGGGGCGAAATGAGCAGTTCTTC	CASSWNRGRNEQFF
NA	TRBJ2-3	NA	TRBV11-2	TGTGCCAGCAGCTTAAATCGGGGGGCAAGCACAGATACGCAGTATTTT	CASSLNRGASTDTQYF